These T cell receptor beta chains were read from a single sample in a study of T-cell reconstitution after alpha-beta-depleted transplantation in children. TCRdb itself ran the PCR reads through MiXCR, one entry per CDR3 protein. The repertoire consists of about 610,000 distinct CDR3 sequences, with roughly a tenth occurring once and the leading ten covering roughly 3.9%. The material sequenced was PBMCs from the stem cell graft donor, taken from the stem cell graft. Every receptor here comes from a human donor who donated a stem cell graft to a child with acute myeloid leukemia. CDR3s include the opening cysteine and the closing phenylalanine or tryptophan. The order of the fields is clone size, D gene, V gene, J gene, CDR3 DNA, CDR3 protein. A D gene is named only where the DNA matches it firmly. Some rows have no size entry. The others give once, few or many, or a class for an expanded clone.

clone size: -; D gene: TRBD1; V gene: TRBV12-3/TRBV12-4; J gene: TRBJ1-6; CDR3 DNA: TGTGCCAGCAGGCCGGGACAGCAGAGCTCCTATAATTCACCCCTCCACTTT; CDR3 protein: CASRPGQQSSYNSPLHF
clone size: -; D gene: TRBD2; V gene: TRBV12-5; J gene: TRBJ2-3; CDR3 DNA: TGTGCTACCCCAAAGGACGGTGAAAAGGGACTAGCGGGAGATGTGGGCACAGATACGCAGTATTTT; CDR3 protein: CATPKDGEKGLAGDVGTDTQYF
clone size: few; D gene: TRBD2; V gene: TRBV28; J gene: TRBJ2-1; CDR3 DNA: TGTGCCAGCACCCTTAGCGGGAACTCCTACAATGAGCAGTTCTTC; CDR3 protein: CASTLSGNSYNEQFF
clone size: many; D gene: TRBD2; V gene: TRBV20-1; J gene: TRBJ2-3; CDR3 DNA: TGCAGTGCCGCCTCCGGGACTAGCGGGAGCACAGATACGCAGTATTTT; CDR3 protein: CSAASGTSGSTDTQYF
clone size: few; D gene: -; V gene: TRBV29-1; J gene: TRBJ1-2; CDR3 DNA: TGCAGCGTGATCTTTGTAAGGGGCTATGGCTACACCTTC; CDR3 protein: CSVIFVRGYGYTF
clone size: -; D gene: TRBD2; V gene: TRBV24-1; J gene: TRBJ2-7; CDR3 DNA: TGTGCCACCAGCACCGGGACTAGCGGTTCCTACGAGCAGTACTTC; CDR3 protein: CATSTGTSGSYEQYF
clone size: -; D gene: -; V gene: TRBV6-6; J gene: TRBJ1-2; CDR3 DNA: TGTGCCAGCAGTTACTCCGACGGAGTTGGCTACACCTTC; CDR3 protein: CASSYSDGVGYTF
clone size: few; D gene: -; V gene: TRBV4-3; J gene: TRBJ2-1; CDR3 DNA: TGCGCCAGCAGCCGAGACCGTTATATGGATGAGCAGTTCTTC; CDR3 protein: CASSRDRYMDEQFF
clone size: few; D gene: -; V gene: TRBV20-1; J gene: TRBJ2-1; CDR3 DNA: TGCAGTGCCAGTTCACGGGAGACGACCTACAATGAGCAGTTCTTC; CDR3 protein: CSASSRETTYNEQFF
clone size: many; D gene: TRBD1; V gene: TRBV29-1; J gene: TRBJ2-7; CDR3 DNA: TGCAGCGTGGGACAGGGAGGGAACGAGCAGTACTTC; CDR3 protein: CSVGQGGNEQYF
clone size: few; D gene: -; V gene: TRBV20-1; J gene: TRBJ2-3; CDR3 DNA: TGCAGTGCCCAGGGGCGGATGCTCGGCACAGATACGCAGTATTTT; CDR3 protein: CSAQGRMLGTDTQYF
clone size: few; D gene: TRBD2; V gene: TRBV7-2; J gene: TRBJ2-1; CDR3 DNA: TGTGCCAGCAGCTTAGGGCCAACTAGCGATGAGCAGTTCTTC; CDR3 protein: CASSLGPTSDEQFF
clone size: many; D gene: TRBD2; V gene: TRBV12-3/TRBV12-4; J gene: TRBJ2-2; CDR3 DNA: TGTGCCAGCAGTTTTGAGGCTAGCGGGAGGACCGGGGAGCTGTTTTTT; CDR3 protein: CASSFEASGRTGELFF
clone size: many; D gene: -; V gene: TRBV5-1; J gene: TRBJ2-3; CDR3 DNA: TGCGCCAGCAGAACAGGTAGCACAGATACGCAGTATTTT; CDR3 protein: CASRTGSTDTQYF
clone size: few; D gene: -; V gene: TRBV3-1; J gene: TRBJ2-2; CDR3 DNA: TGTGCCAGCAGCCCCATCATATGGGGGGTCACCGGGGAGCTGTTTTTT; CDR3 protein: CASSPIIWGVTGELFF
clone size: -; D gene: -; V gene: TRBV24-1; J gene: TRBJ2-1; CDR3 DNA: TGTGCCACCAGTGATTTGAACGGGGGAAACAATGAGCAGTTCTTC; CDR3 protein: CATSDLNGGNNEQFF
clone size: -; D gene: -; V gene: TRBV20-1; J gene: TRBJ1-5; CDR3 DNA: TGCAGTGCTAGAGAGGGGATTGTATATAGCAATCAGCCCCAGCATTTT; CDR3 protein: CSAREGIVYSNQPQHF
clone size: -; D gene: TRBD2; V gene: TRBV6-5; J gene: TRBJ2-1; CDR3 DNA: TGTGCCAGCAGGTCTAGCGGGAGTTACAATGAGCAGTTCTTC; CDR3 protein: CASRSSGSYNEQFF
clone size: large; D gene: -; V gene: TRBV12-3/TRBV12-4; J gene: TRBJ2-7; CDR3 DNA: TGCGCCAGCAGCTTGGTCGGATCCTACGAGCAGTACTTC; CDR3 protein: CASSLVGSYEQYF
clone size: many; D gene: -; V gene: TRBV5-1; J gene: TRBJ1-5; CDR3 DNA: TGCGCCAGCAGCTTGGTGACAGGTACTAATCAGCCCCAGCATTTT; CDR3 protein: CASSLVTGTNQPQHF
clone size: few; D gene: -; V gene: TRBV20-1; J gene: TRBJ2-3; CDR3 DNA: TGCAGTGCTAAACCTAGCACAGATACGCAGTATTTT; CDR3 protein: CSAKPSTDTQYF
clone size: many; D gene: -; V gene: TRBV7-9; J gene: TRBJ2-5; CDR3 DNA: TGTGCCAGCAGCTTAGACCCGGAGACCCAGTACTTC; CDR3 protein: CASSLDPETQYF
clone size: few; D gene: -; V gene: TRBV18; J gene: TRBJ2-5; CDR3 DNA: TGTGCCAGCTCACCCCCGACAGGCGTCGGGTGGGAGACCCAGTACTTC; CDR3 protein: CASSPPTGVGWETQYF
clone size: -; D gene: TRBD2; V gene: TRBV20-1; J gene: TRBJ2-7; CDR3 DNA: TGCAGTGCTAGCCCGGGACTAAATTCCTACGAGCAGTACTTC; CDR3 protein: CSASPGLNSYEQYF
clone size: -; D gene: -; V gene: TRBV12-3/TRBV12-4; J gene: TRBJ2-7; CDR3 DNA: TGTGCCAGCAGTCCTCCCCATTCCTACGAGCAGTACTTC; CDR3 protein: CASSPPHSYEQYF
clone size: many; D gene: TRBD2; V gene: TRBV20-1; J gene: TRBJ2-2; CDR3 DNA: TGCAGTGCCCGGGAGGGTAACACCGGGGAGCTGTTTTTT; CDR3 protein: CSAREGNTGELFF
clone size: many; D gene: -; V gene: TRBV29-1; J gene: TRBJ2-4; CDR3 DNA: TGCAGCGCCGAACCCGGACAGTCAAACATTCAGTACTTC; CDR3 protein: CSAEPGQSNIQYF
clone size: many; D gene: TRBD2; V gene: TRBV27; J gene: TRBJ2-7; CDR3 DNA: TGTGCCAGCAGTCTGGCTAGCGGGTCGACCTACGAGCAGTACTTC; CDR3 protein: CASSLASGSTYEQYF
clone size: few; D gene: -; V gene: TRBV6-2/TRBV6-3; J gene: TRBJ2-6; CDR3 DNA: TGTGCCAGCAGTTACATGGCCTCTGGGGCCAACGTCCTGACTTTC; CDR3 protein: CASSYMASGANVLTF
clone size: few; D gene: TRBD2; V gene: TRBV20-1; J gene: TRBJ2-7; CDR3 DNA: TGCAGTGCTCTTAATAGCGGGGGGGGATCTAACGAGCAGTACTTC; CDR3 protein: CSALNSGGGSNEQYF
clone size: few; D gene: -; V gene: TRBV5-1; J gene: TRBJ2-7; CDR3 DNA: TGCGCCAGCACCGGACAGTACGAGCAGTACTTC; CDR3 protein: CASTGQYEQYF
clone size: -; D gene: TRBD2; V gene: TRBV9; J gene: TRBJ2-7; CDR3 DNA: TGTGCCAGCAGCGACCACCCCGGGACTAGCGGGGACTACGAGCAGTACTTC; CDR3 protein: CASSDHPGTSGDYEQYF
clone size: few; D gene: TRBD1; V gene: TRBV29-1; J gene: TRBJ2-1; CDR3 DNA: TGCAGCGTTGAAGATCCCTGGACAGGGAGGCAATACAATGAGCAGTTCTTC; CDR3 protein: CSVEDPWTGRQYNEQFF
clone size: many; D gene: -; V gene: TRBV7-2; J gene: TRBJ2-3; CDR3 DNA: TGTGCCAGCAGCTTCGGACGGGTTGATACAGATACGCAGTATTTT; CDR3 protein: CASSFGRVDTDTQYF
clone size: -; D gene: TRBD2; V gene: TRBV29-1; J gene: TRBJ2-1; CDR3 DNA: TGCAGCGTGGGGGGGCTGATACAACAGGGTAAGCTAGCGGGTTACAATGAGCAGTTCTTC; CDR3 protein: CSVGGLIQQGKLAGYNEQFF
clone size: few; D gene: -; V gene: TRBV7-9; J gene: TRBJ2-5; CDR3 DNA: TGTGCCAGCAGCTTACCGGCAAGGGGCGTTGGACCAGAGACCCAGTACTTC; CDR3 protein: CASSLPARGVGPETQYF
clone size: few; D gene: -; V gene: TRBV5-6; J gene: TRBJ2-4; CDR3 DNA: TGTGCCAGCAGCTCTGAGAGAGCCAAAAACATTCAGTACTTC; CDR3 protein: CASSSERAKNIQYF
clone size: -; D gene: TRBD2; V gene: TRBV9; J gene: TRBJ2-1; CDR3 DNA: TGTGCCAGCAGCGTAGCTAGCGGCCTCTACAATGAGCAGTTCTTC; CDR3 protein: CASSVASGLYNEQFF
clone size: many; D gene: -; V gene: TRBV9; J gene: TRBJ2-2; CDR3 DNA: TGTGCCAGCAGCGAGACAGTGATCTCCGGGGAGCTGTTTTTT; CDR3 protein: CASSETVISGELFF
clone size: many; D gene: TRBD2; V gene: TRBV12-3/TRBV12-4; J gene: TRBJ2-1; CDR3 DNA: TGTGCCAGCAGGGTCTCCGGGACTAGTTCCTACAATGAGCAGTTCTTC; CDR3 protein: CASRVSGTSSYNEQFF
clone size: few; D gene: TRBD1; V gene: TRBV20-1; J gene: TRBJ2-7; CDR3 DNA: TGCAGTGCTAGAGATGCTCAGGGGGCGCGCATCGAGCAGTACTTC; CDR3 protein: CSARDAQGARIEQYF
clone size: -; D gene: TRBD1; V gene: TRBV18; J gene: TRBJ2-2; CDR3 DNA: TGTGCCAGCTCACTTCTCTCGGGACAGGGGAACACCGGGGAGCTGTTTTTT; CDR3 protein: CASSLLSGQGNTGELFF
clone size: few; D gene: -; V gene: TRBV27; J gene: TRBJ2-3; CDR3 DNA: TGTGCCAGCAGTTTTAAGCGGAGTGGGGTTCTGGGCACAGATACGCAGTATTTT; CDR3 protein: CASSFKRSGVLGTDTQYF
clone size: -; D gene: TRBD1; V gene: TRBV20-1; J gene: TRBJ1-4; CDR3 DNA: TGCAGTGCTAGAGGGGGACAGATTAATGAAAAACTGTTTTTT; CDR3 protein: CSARGGQINEKLFF
clone size: few; D gene: -; V gene: TRBV28; J gene: TRBJ2-7; CDR3 DNA: TGTGCCAGCAGTTTATCCTGGAGGAGCTCCTACGAGCAGTACTTC; CDR3 protein: CASSLSWRSSYEQYF
clone size: -; D gene: -; V gene: TRBV4-1; J gene: TRBJ1-2; CDR3 DNA: TGCGCCAGCAGCCAAGATACGGGGTTCTATGGCTACACCTTC; CDR3 protein: CASSQDTGFYGYTF
clone size: -; D gene: TRBD2; V gene: TRBV5-5; J gene: TRBJ2-5; CDR3 DNA: TGTGCCAGCTCCCGGTCCCAGGGAGGGGAGACCCAGTACTTC; CDR3 protein: CASSRSQGGETQYF
clone size: many; D gene: -; V gene: TRBV27; J gene: TRBJ2-7; CDR3 DNA: TGTGCCACCAGGACATGGAAAGAGCAGTACTTC; CDR3 protein: CATRTWKEQYF
clone size: -; D gene: -; V gene: TRBV15; J gene: TRBJ1-5; CDR3 DNA: TGTGCCACCAGCAGAGGGACAGTAGGAAATCAGCCCCAGCATTTT; CDR3 protein: CATSRGTVGNQPQHF
clone size: -; D gene: -; V gene: TRBV6-5; J gene: TRBJ2-7; CDR3 DNA: TGTGCCAGCAGTTACGCTTTTGACTCCTACGAGCAGTACTTC; CDR3 protein: CASSYAFDSYEQYF
clone size: many; D gene: TRBD1; V gene: TRBV12-3/TRBV12-4; J gene: TRBJ2-7; CDR3 DNA: TGTGCCAGCGGGGGACAGCACTCCTACGAGCAGTACTTC; CDR3 protein: CASGGQHSYEQYF
clone size: few; D gene: TRBD2; V gene: TRBV7-6; J gene: TRBJ2-2; CDR3 DNA: TGTGCCAGCAGCCCCGGGCCACCGGGACTACTTAACACCGGGGAGCTGTTTTTT; CDR3 protein: CASSPGPPGLLNTGELFF
clone size: -; D gene: -; V gene: TRBV6-2/TRBV6-3; J gene: TRBJ2-7; CDR3 DNA: TGTGCCAGCAGTTACTCCCCCCGGAGCTCCTACGAGCAGTACTTC; CDR3 protein: CASSYSPRSSYEQYF
clone size: few; D gene: TRBD2; V gene: TRBV30; J gene: TRBJ2-1; CDR3 DNA: TGTGCCTGGAGGGGACTAGCGGGATACAATGAGCAGTTCTTC; CDR3 protein: CAWRGLAGYNEQFF
clone size: -; D gene: TRBD2; V gene: TRBV14; J gene: TRBJ2-4; CDR3 DNA: TGTGCCAGCAGCCGGGGACTAACCATTCAGTACTTC; CDR3 protein: CASSRGLTIQYF
clone size: few; D gene: -; V gene: TRBV12-3/TRBV12-4; J gene: TRBJ2-7; CDR3 DNA: TGTGCCAGCAGTTTAATGGCGGTTTACGAGCAGTACTTC; CDR3 protein: CASSLMAVYEQYF
clone size: many; D gene: TRBD2; V gene: TRBV3-1; J gene: TRBJ2-3; CDR3 DNA: TGTGCCAGCAGCCAACGCGGGAGGGAAACAGATACGCAGTATTTT; CDR3 protein: CASSQRGRETDTQYF
clone size: -; D gene: -; V gene: TRBV3-1; J gene: TRBJ2-5; CDR3 DNA: TGTGCCAGCAGCCAAGAGTTGGGGGACGAGACCCAGTACTTC; CDR3 protein: CASSQELGDETQYF
clone size: -; D gene: TRBD2; V gene: TRBV7-3; J gene: TRBJ2-1; CDR3 DNA: TGTGCCAGCAGCTTACAGTCGGGACTAGCGACCTACAATGAGCAGTTCTTC; CDR3 protein: CASSLQSGLATYNEQFF
clone size: -; D gene: TRBD2; V gene: TRBV20-1; J gene: TRBJ2-5; CDR3 DNA: TGCAGTGCTAGACCCGGGACTAGCGGGAGGAGGGAGACCCAGTACTTC; CDR3 protein: CSARPGTSGRRETQYF